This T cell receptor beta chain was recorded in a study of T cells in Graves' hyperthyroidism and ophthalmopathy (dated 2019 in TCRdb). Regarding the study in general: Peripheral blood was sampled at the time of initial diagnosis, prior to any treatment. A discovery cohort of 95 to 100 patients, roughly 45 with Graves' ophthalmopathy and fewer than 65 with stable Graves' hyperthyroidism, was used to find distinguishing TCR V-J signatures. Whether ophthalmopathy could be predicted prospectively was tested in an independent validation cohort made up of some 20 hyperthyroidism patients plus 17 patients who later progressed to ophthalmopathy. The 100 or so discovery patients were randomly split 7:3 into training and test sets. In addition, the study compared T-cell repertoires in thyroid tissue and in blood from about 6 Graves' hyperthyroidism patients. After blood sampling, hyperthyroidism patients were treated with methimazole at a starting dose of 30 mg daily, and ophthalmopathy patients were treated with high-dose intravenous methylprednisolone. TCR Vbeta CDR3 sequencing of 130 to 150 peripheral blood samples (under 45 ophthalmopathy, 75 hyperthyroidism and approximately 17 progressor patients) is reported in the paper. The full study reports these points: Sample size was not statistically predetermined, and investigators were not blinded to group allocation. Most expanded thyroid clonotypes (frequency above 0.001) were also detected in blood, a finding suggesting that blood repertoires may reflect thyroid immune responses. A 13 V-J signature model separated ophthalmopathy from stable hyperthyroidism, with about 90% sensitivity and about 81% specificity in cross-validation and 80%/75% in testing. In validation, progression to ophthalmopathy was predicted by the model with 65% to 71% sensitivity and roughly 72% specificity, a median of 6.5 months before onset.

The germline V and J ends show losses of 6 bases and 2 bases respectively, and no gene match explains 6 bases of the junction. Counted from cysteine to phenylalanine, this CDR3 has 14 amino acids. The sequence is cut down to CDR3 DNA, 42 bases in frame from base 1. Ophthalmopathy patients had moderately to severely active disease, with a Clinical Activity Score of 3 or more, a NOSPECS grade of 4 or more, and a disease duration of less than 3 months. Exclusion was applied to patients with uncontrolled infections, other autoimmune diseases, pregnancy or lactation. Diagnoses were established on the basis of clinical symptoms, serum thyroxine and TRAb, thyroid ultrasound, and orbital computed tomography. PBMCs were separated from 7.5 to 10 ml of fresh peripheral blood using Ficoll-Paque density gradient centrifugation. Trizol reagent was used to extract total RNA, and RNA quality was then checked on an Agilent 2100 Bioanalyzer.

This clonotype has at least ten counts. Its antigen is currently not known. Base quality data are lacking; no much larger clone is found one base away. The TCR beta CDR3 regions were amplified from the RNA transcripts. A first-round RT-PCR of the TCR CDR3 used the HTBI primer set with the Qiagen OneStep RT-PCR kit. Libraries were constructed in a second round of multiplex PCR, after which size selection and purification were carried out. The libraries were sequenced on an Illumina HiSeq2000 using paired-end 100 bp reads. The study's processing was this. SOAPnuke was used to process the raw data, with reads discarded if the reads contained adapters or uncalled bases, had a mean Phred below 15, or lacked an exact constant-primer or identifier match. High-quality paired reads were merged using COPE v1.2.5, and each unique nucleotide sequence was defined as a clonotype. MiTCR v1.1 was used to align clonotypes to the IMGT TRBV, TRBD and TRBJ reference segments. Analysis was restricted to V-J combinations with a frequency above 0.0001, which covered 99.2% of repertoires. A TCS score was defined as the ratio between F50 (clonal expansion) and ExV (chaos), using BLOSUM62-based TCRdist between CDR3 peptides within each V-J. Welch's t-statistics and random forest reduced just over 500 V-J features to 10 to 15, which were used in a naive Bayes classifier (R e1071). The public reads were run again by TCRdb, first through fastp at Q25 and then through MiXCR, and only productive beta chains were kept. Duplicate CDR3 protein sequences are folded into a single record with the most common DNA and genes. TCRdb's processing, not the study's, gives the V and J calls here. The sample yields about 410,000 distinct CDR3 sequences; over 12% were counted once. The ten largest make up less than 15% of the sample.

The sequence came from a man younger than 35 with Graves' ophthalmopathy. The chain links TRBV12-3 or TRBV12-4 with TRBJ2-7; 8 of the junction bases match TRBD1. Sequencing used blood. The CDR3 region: CASSSPGQAYEQYF. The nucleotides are TGTGCCAGCAGCTCTCCGGGACAGGCCTACGAGCAGTACTTC.